This record covers a single T cell receptor beta chain. Its antigen is still unknown. The sample is drawn from a study of CD8 T cells in ankylosing spondylitis. Overall study findings and caveats: In ankylosing spondylitis blood, a motif of several highly homologous TCR beta variants appeared characteristic.

This CDR3 comprises 15 residues. The trim removed 5 bases at V and 7 bases at J, leaving 6 bases unmatched. In germline, CDR1 is SQVTM, CDR2 ANQGSEA. Quantitative 5'-RACE with molecular barcodes was used to make the TCR beta libraries. TCRdb ran MiXCR on the 5' RACE reads and lists one entry per CDR3 protein. The repertoire consists of approximately 540,000 distinct CDR3 sequences, with roughly 13% occurring once and the leading ten covering under 7.5%. The sequence was obtained from a male donor with ankylosing spondylitis. This chain joins TRBV29-1 and TRBJ1-6; TRBD1 agrees at 12 bases. Sequenced: blood, either unsorted or a sorted T cell fraction (not recorded which). The CDR3 DNA reads as TGCAGCGTTAGGGGGACAGGGGGCGCGAATTCACCCCTCCACTTT. It encodes CSVRGTGGANSPLHF.